This T cell receptor beta chain stems from a study of OX40 agonist ivuxolimab in advanced cancers. General study results and limits: At 0.1 to 3.0 mg/kg and by week 6, clonal expansion occurred in CD4+ and CD8+ blood T cells.

Clones were sequenced by immunoSEQ multiplex PCR, and TCRdb holds only the in-frame ones, with some missing. Among about 49,000 clones listed, about 79% were seen once. With respect to this clone: The antigen is not known.

This sample comprised CD4+ or CD8+ T cells sorted from blood, obtained in a trial of the OX40 agonist ivuxolimab. The TCR originated in an adult with an advanced solid tumor such as melanoma, head and neck, liver or kidney cancer.

For the CDR3, the DNA is TGTGCCAGCAGCGGACTAGCGGTTGTGGATGAGCAGTTCTTC. It yields the protein CASSGLAVVDEQFF. V and J are TRBV28 and TRBJ2-1; TRBD2 matches at 10 bases. V lost 6 bases and J lost 8; bases outside the gene matches: 7. The CDR3 contains 14 residues. The germline V gene encodes CDR1 MDHEN and CDR2 SYDVKM.